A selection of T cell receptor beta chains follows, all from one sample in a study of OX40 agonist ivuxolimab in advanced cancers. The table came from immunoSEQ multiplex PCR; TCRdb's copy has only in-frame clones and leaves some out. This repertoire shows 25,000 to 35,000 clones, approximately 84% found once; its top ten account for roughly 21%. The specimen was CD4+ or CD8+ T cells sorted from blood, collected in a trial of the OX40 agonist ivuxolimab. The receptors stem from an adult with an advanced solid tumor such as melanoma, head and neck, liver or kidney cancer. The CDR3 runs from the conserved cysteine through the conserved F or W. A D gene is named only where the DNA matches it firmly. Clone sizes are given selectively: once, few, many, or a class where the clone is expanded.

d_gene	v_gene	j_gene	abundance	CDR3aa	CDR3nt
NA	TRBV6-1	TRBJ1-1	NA	CASQSRVNTEAFF	TGTGCCAGCCAAAGCCGGGTGAACACTGAAGCTTTCTTT
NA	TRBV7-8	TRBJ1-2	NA	CASSLVGERGYGYTF	TGTGCCAGCAGCTTAGTTGGGGAGAGGGGATACGGCTACACCTTC
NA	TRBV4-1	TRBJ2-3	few	CASSQESLDTQYF	TGCGCCAGCAGCCAAGAATCACTAGATACGCAGTATTTT
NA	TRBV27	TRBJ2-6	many	CASSSGRPSGANVLTF	TGTGCCAGCAGTTCCGGGCGGCCCTCTGGGGCCAACGTCCTGACTTTC
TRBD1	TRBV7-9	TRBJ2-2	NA	CASSDSGGTGELFF	TGTGCCAGCTCAGATTCAGGGGGCACCGGGGAGCTGTTTTTT
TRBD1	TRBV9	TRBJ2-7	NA	CASSVGTGGSEQYF	TGTGCCAGCAGCGTAGGGACAGGGGGATCCGAGCAGTACTTC
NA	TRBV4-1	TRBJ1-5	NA	CASSPDRAGQPQHF	TGCGCCAGCAGCCCGGACAGAGCCGGTCAGCCCCAGCATTTT
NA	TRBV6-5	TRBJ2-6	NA	CASSYGISGANVLTF	TGTGCCAGCAGTTACGGTATCTCTGGGGCCAACGTCCTGACTTTC
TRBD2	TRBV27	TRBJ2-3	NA	CASSPPGLAGLTDTQYF	TGTGCCAGCAGTCCCCCGGGACTAGCGGGACTCACAGATACGCAGTATTTT
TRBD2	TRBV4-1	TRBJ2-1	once	CASSQRLAGFINEQFF	TGCGCCAGCAGCCAGCGACTAGCGGGATTTATCAATGAGCAGTTCTTC
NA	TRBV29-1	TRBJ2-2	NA	CSAESGPGANTGELFF	TGCAGCGCCGAGTCGGGCCCCGGGGCGAACACCGGGGAGCTGTTTTTT
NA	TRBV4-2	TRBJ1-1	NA	CASSQGPNTEAFF	TGTGCCAGCAGTCAAGGACCGAACACTGAAGCTTTCTTT
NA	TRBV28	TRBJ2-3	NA	CASSLRQSTDTQYF	TGTGCCAGCAGTTTAAGGCAGAGCACAGATACGCAGTATTTT
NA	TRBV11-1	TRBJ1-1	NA	CASSLVSRNTEAFF	TGTGCCAGCAGCTTAGTATCCAGGAACACTGAAGCTTTCTTT
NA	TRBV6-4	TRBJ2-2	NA	CASSPGPNTGELFF	TGTGCCAGCAGCCCCGGGCCCAACACCGGGGAGCTGTTTTTT
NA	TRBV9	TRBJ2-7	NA	CASSPRGTFSYEQYF	TGTGCCAGCAGTCCTAGGGGGACATTCTCCTACGAGCAGTACTTC
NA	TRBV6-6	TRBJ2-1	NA	CASRGRDDEQFF	TGTGCCAGCAGAGGCAGGGACGATGAGCAGTTCTTC
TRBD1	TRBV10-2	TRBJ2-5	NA	CASSLDRAGETQYF	TGCGCCAGCAGTCTGGACAGGGCGGGGGAGACCCAGTACTTC
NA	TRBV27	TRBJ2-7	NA	CASAKGTGPSYEQYF	TGTGCCAGCGCCAAGGGAACAGGCCCCTCCTACGAGCAGTACTTC
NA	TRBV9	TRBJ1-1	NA	CASSGPQGMNTEAFF	TGTGCCAGCAGCGGACCCCAGGGGATGAACACTGAAGCTTTCTTT
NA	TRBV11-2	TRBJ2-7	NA	CASSFRSYEQYF	TGTGCCAGCAGCTTTAGGTCCTACGAGCAGTACTTC
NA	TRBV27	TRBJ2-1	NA	CASSLYFPSSYNEQFF	TGTGCCAGCAGTTTATACTTTCCTAGCTCCTACAATGAGCAGTTCTTC
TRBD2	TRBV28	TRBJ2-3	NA	CASSPRLAETADTQYF	TGTGCCAGCAGTCCCCGACTAGCGGAGACGGCAGATACGCAGTATTTT
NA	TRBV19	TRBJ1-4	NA	CASSSSEEGWEEKLFF	TGTGCCAGTAGCTCCTCCGAGGAGGGGTGGGAAGAAAAACTGTTTTTT
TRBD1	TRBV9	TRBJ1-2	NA	CASSVGVGTGDGYTF	TGTGCCAGCAGCGTAGGGGTTGGGACAGGGGATGGCTACACCTTC
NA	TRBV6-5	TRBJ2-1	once	CASSYPPEQFF	TGTGCCAGCAGTTATCCCCCCGAGCAGTTCTTC
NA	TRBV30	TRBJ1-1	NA	CAWGDREAFF	TGTGCCTGGGGCGACAGGGAAGCTTTCTTT
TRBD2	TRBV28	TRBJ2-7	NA	CASSGVLAGEYYEQYF	TGTGCCAGCAGTGGTGTACTAGCGGGAGAATACTACGAGCAGTACTTC
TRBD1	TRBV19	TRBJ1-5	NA	CASSTTGEIRQPQHF	TGTGCCAGTAGCACGACAGGGGAAATACGTCAGCCCCAGCATTTT
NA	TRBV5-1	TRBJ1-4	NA	CASPRALSGTRNEKLFF	TGCGCCAGCCCCCGGGCCCTATCAGGGACAAGGAATGAAAAACTGTTTTTT